This entry lists 25 T cell receptor beta chains sequenced from one sample in a study of T cells expressing NK-cell markers. Reanalyzing the 5' RACE reads, TCRdb keeps one entry per CDR3 protein, without DNA. This sample contains approximately 150,000 distinct CDR3 sequences. Sequences were obtained from blood T cells: a sorted CD56 or NKG2C T cell subset, CD4+ or CD8+ T cells, or bulk PBMC T cells (not recorded which). Receptor source: a man younger than 30 in good health.

The rearrangement uses TRBV7-9 and TRBJ2-1; absent DNA, TCRdb's TRBD2 call cannot be checked. Germline assignment: CDR1 SEHNR and CDR2 FQNEAQ (reference sequence). The CDR3 extends over 14 amino acids. This CDR3 reads CASSLEERVNEQFF.

The chain has TRBV18 and TRBJ2-1. This CDR3 has 11 residues. Germline CDR1 is KGHSH and CDR2 is LQKENI. The chain's CDR3 is CASSPSNEQFF.

The V and J genes are TRBV27 and TRBJ2-1; TCRdb's D gene call, TRBD1, goes unchecked for lack of DNA. This CDR3 has 15 amino acids. The germline CDR1 and CDR2 sequences are MNHEY and SMNVEV (reference sequence). CDR3 protein: CASSLGQGAGNEQFF.

The J gene is TRBJ1-5, the V gene TRBV27. CDR1 MNHEY and CDR2 SMNVEV come from the germline V gene (reference sequence). The CDR3 extends over 15 amino acids. CDR3 sequence reads: CASKELGKGNQPQHF.

This chain links TRBV12-3 or TRBV12-4 with TRBJ1-1. This CDR3 is built from 12 residues. The CDR3: CASSTVRVWAFF.

V gene TRBV4-3 combines with J gene TRBJ2-1; the TRBD2 assignment by TCRdb is unverifiable without DNA. This CDR3 has 16 amino acids. Germline CDR1 reads LGHNA; CDR2 reads YSLEER. The CDR3 sequence: CASSQDRSGTYNEQFF.

This chain connects TRBV12-3 or TRBV12-4 to TRBJ2-7. CDR3 size: 14 residues. The CDR3 sequence: CASSSGKQFYEQYF.

The rearrangement links TRBV5-1 to TRBJ2-5. The CDR3 spans 17 residues. Looked up from germline, CDR1 is SGHRS and CDR2 is YFSETQ. The CDR3 loop is CASSLKKGLMTEETQYF. Based on the CDR3 plus reference TRBV5-1 and TRBJ2-5, the full variable domain is KAGVTQTPRYLIKTRGQQVTLSCSPISGHRSVSWYQQTPGQGLQFLFEYFSETQRNKGNFPGRFSGRQFSNSRSEMNVSTLELGDSALYLCASSLKKGLMTEETQYFGPGTRLLVL.

This chain uses TRBV7-6 with TRBJ2-7; TCRdb names TRBD1, which stays unverified in the absence of DNA. CDR3 length: 15 residues. Germline V gives CDR1 SGHVS, CDR2 FNYEAQ. CDR3 region: CASSTTGTGLSEQYF.

This chain uses TRBV2 with TRBJ2-1; with no DNA, the TCRdb D assignment of TRBD2 cannot be verified. This CDR3 region has 15 residues. Per germline, CDR1 SNHLY and CDR2 FYNNEI. The CDR3 region is CASKEGSGSYNEQFF.

The rearrangement links TRBV19 to TRBJ2-1; the D call from TCRdb, TRBD1, cannot be confirmed without DNA. In germline, CDR1 is LNHDA, CDR2 SQIVND (reference sequence). The CDR3 is made up of 15 amino acids. The CDR3 protein is CASSIGQGARNEQFF.

The chain couples TRBV5-4 to TRBJ2-5; the D call of TRBD2 rests on TCRdb alone, since no DNA is present to check it. Per the germline V gene, CDR1 is SGHNT and CDR2 is YYREEE (reference sequence). This CDR3 is 18 amino acids long. This CDR3 is CASSQTLARVADQETQYF.

The chain recombines TRBV2 with TRBJ1-1. The length of the CDR3 is 12 residues. The germline CDR1 and CDR2 sequences are SNHLY and FYNNEI. The CDR3 spells CAALDRNTEAFF.

The gene calls are TRBV27 and TRBJ2-2; TCRdb indicates TRBD2, and absent DNA this call remains unverified. Germline-derived CDR1 and CDR2 are MNHEY and SMNVEV (reference sequence). The CDR3 totals 15 residues. The CDR3 spells CASKLTGGATGELFF.

The chain joins TRBV6-5 to TRBJ1-1; without DNA, the TCRdb call of TRBD1 cannot be checked. This CDR3 has 15 residues. Germline assignment: CDR1 MNHEY and CDR2 SVGAGI. The CDR3 sequence is CASSYNRNRGTEAFF.

The gene calls are TRBV10-1 and TRBJ1-1. This CDR3 is built from 14 residues. The germline gives CDR1 WNHNN, CDR2 SYGVQD (reference sequence). CDR3 loop: CASSEGKMNTEAFF.

The chain joins TRBV12-3 or TRBV12-4 to TRBJ2-1; TCRdb lists TRBD2, though no DNA is available to test this call. This CDR3 is 11 amino acids long. The CDR3 region is CASSYREEEFF.

This chain links TRBV29-1 with TRBJ1-2; TCRdb calls TRBD1, which cannot be checked without DNA. Germline CDR1 reads SQVTM; CDR2 reads ANQGSEA. This CDR3 is built from 12 residues. The CDR3 reads CGGRQTNYGYTF.

CDR3 sequence: CASSNSWEEETQYF. The chain uses TRBV3-1 and TRBJ2-5; TCRdb's D gene call, TRBD2, goes unchecked for lack of DNA. Germline V lookup: CDR1 LGHDT, CDR2 YNNKEL (reference sequence). The CDR3 is 14 amino acids.

The gene calls are TRBV12-3 or TRBV12-4 and TRBJ1-1. The CDR3 loop spans 11 amino acids. This CDR3 is CASVEDTEAFF.

V and J are TRBV11-2 and TRBJ2-5; lacking DNA, the TRBD1 call made by TCRdb goes unchecked. This CDR3 region has 16 residues. Germline CDR1 SGHAT, CDR2 FQNNGV. The CDR3 reads CASSLPGTGGRETQYF.

This chain joins TRBV27 and TRBJ2-3. Germline values: CDR1 MNHEY, CDR2 SMNVEV (reference sequence). The CDR3 is 11 residues long. This CDR3 reads CASRSTDTQYF.

The chain joins TRBV20-1 to TRBJ2-7; TCRdb's assignment of TRBD1 cannot be checked, as there is no DNA. In germline, CDR1 is DFQATT, CDR2 SNEGSKA (reference sequence). This CDR3 has 12 residues. CDR3 loop: CSATIRGDEQYF.

The rearrangement uses TRBV15 and TRBJ2-1. The CDR3 totals 11 residues. Germline loops: CDR1 LNHNV, CDR2 YYDKDF (reference sequence). The CDR3 sequence is CATSSSGEQFF. Filled out from reference TRBV15 and TRBJ2-1, the complete variable domain reads DAMVIQNPRYQVTQFGKPVTLSCSQTLNHNVMYWYQQKSSQAPKLLFHYYDKDFNNEADTPDNFQSRRPNTSFCFLDIRSPGLGDTAMYLCATSSSGEQFFGPGTRLTVL.

The CDR3 protein is CASSLEDGGSKSGELFF. The V and J genes are TRBV7-6 and TRBJ2-2; TCRdb's D gene call, TRBD2, goes unchecked for lack of DNA. The CDR3 extends over 17 amino acids. Germline V lookup: CDR1 SGHVS, CDR2 FNYEAQ.